These 18 T cell receptor beta chains came from one sample sequenced in a study of blood T cell repertoires in COVID-19. Profiled with immunoSEQ multiplex PCR; TCRdb holds only in-frame clones, not every one. The data show 200,000 to 250,000 clones, less than 90% seen once. The sequenced material came from peripheral blood. The source is an older woman who had recovered from COVID-19.

With regard to this clone: Compared with germline, one end of the junction differs, possibly owing to a read error. CDR3 nucleotides: TGTGCCAGCAGTTACCCTCGGGGGACGTTCGCGGATTTT. Encoded protein: CASSYPRGTFADF. This sequence joins TRBV6-2 or TRBV6-3 and TRBJ1-3; D might be TRBD1 (5 bases). The CDR3 loop spans 13 amino acids. Germline loops: CDR1 MNHEY, CDR2 SVGEGT.

This rearrangement joins TRBV13 to TRBJ2-5, with 9 bases matching TRBD2. V lost 6 bases to trimming and J lost 2 bases; unmatched junction nucleotides: 16. Germline CDR1 is PRHDT and CDR2 is FYEKMQ (reference sequence). This CDR3 is 18 amino acids long. This CDR3 is CASSTLGLAGPLQETQYF. Written as DNA, the CDR3 is TGTGCCAGCAGTACCTTAGGGCTAGCGGGGCCCCTACAAGAGACCCAGTACTTC. Supplemented by reference TRBV13 and TRBJ2-5, the full variable domain reads AAGVIQSPRHLIKEKRETATLKCYPIPRHDTVYWYQQGPGQDPQFLISFYEKMQSDKGSIPDRFSAQQFSDYHSELNMSSLELGDSALYFCASSTLGLAGPLQETQYFGPGTRLLVL.

This chain uses TRBV3-1 (or the pseudogene TRBV3-2) with TRBJ2-1; TRBD2 aligns across 8 bases. CDR3 size: 17 residues. Looked up from germline, CDR1 is LGHDT and CDR2 is YNNKEL (reference sequence). Trimming cost V 2 bases and J 10 bases; bases outside gene matches: 16. In DNA form, the CDR3 reads TGTGCCAGCAGCCAAAATTTAGCGGGGCCAATCTCCGGGGAGCAGTTCTTC. Translation: CASSQNLAGPISGEQFF.

Notes on this clone: A junction boundary mismatches the germline segment, possibly from a read error. V gene TRBV5-3 combines with J gene TRBJ2-7; the D gene is possibly TRBD2 (5 bases). TRBV5-3 is placed among ORFs of uncertain function. The CDR3 spans 11 residues. The CDR3: CARSSGQPGDF. As DNA, the CDR3 is TGTGCCAGAAGCTCTGGGCAACCCGGGGACTTC.

The V gene is TRBV11-3, the J gene TRBJ2-1; D ambiguous. Germline V CDR1 and CDR2: SGHNT, YENEEA. The CDR3 contains 13 residues. The germline V and J ends were trimmed by 2 bases and 8 bases, with 10 bases remaining between them. CDR3 amino acids: CASSLKARYEQFF. Here the CDR3 DNA reads TGTGCCAGCAGCTTAAAAGCTAGATATGAGCAGTTCTTC.

This rearrangement joins TRBV3-1 (or the pseudogene TRBV3-2) to TRBJ2-2, with 11 positions matching TRBD2. CDR1 is LGHDT, CDR2 YNNKEL, per germline (reference sequence). With V trimmed by 3 bases and J by 7 bases, 4 bases remained unmatched. CDR3 length equals 15 residues. CDR3 sequence reads: CASSHSSGGDGELFF. As DNA, the CDR3 is TGTGCCAGCAGCCACAGTAGCGGGGGGGACGGGGAGCTGTTTTTT.

The V call is TRBV5-5, the J call TRBJ1-5, with unresolved D. The CDR3 spans 15 residues. Germline assignment: CDR1 SGHKS and CDR2 YYEKEE (reference sequence). Trimming cost V 0 bases and J 4 bases, with 11 bases left between them. The CDR3 sequence is CASSLVLTRNQPQHF. CDR3 bases: TGTGCCAGCAGCTTGGTGCTTACTCGGAATCAGCCCCAGCATTTT.

This chain links TRBV19 with TRBJ1-2; perhaps TRBD1 as D (6 bases). This CDR3 has 13 residues. CDR1 is LNHDA, CDR2 SQIVND, per germline (reference sequence). V dropped 2 bases and J dropped 8 bases, with 12 bases sitting between them. The CDR3 protein is CASSIQGRIGYTF. The CDR3 DNA sequence: TGTGCCAGTAGTATACAGGGGCGGATAGGCTACACCTTC.

This sequence joins TRBV9 and TRBJ1-1; 7 bases are shared with TRBD1. The CDR3 totals 14 residues. Per germline, CDR1 SGDLS and CDR2 YYNGEE. V trimming: 3 bases; J trimming: 7 bases; junction bases outside the gene matches: 9. The CDR3 loop reads CASSDVTGTGEAFF. CDR3 bases: TGTGCCAGCAGCGATGTGACAGGGACGGGTGAAGCTTTCTTT.

The rearrangement uses TRBV9 and TRBJ2-7; 9 positions agree with TRBD2. This CDR3 is built from 15 residues. With V trimmed by 0 bases and J by 0 bases, 1 base remained unmatched. Per germline, CDR1 SGDLS and CDR2 YYNGEE. CDR3 region: CASSVGAGGSYEQYF. DNA of the CDR3: TGTGCCAGCAGCGTAGGAGCGGGGGGCTCCTACGAGCAGTACTTC. The full variable domain, with the rest looked up from reference TRBV9 and TRBJ2-7, is DSGVTQTPKHLITATGQRVTLRCSPRSGDLSVYWYQQSLDQGLQFLIQYYNGEERAKGNILERFSAQQFPDLHSELNLSSLELGDSALYFCASSVGAGGSYEQYFGPGTRLTVT.

This clone was found once. This chain uses TRBV6-6 with TRBJ1-2, with 8 bases matching TRBD1. Germline V lookup: CDR1 MNHNY, CDR2 SVGAGI (reference sequence). The V gene end was trimmed by 7 bases and the J gene end by 8 bases; junction bases not matched to a gene: 12. This CDR3 region has 14 residues. CDR3 region: CASTSGGEFRGYTF. As DNA, the CDR3 is TGTGCCAGCACTTCAGGGGGCGAGTTTCGAGGCTACACCTTC.

The chain is built from TRBV2 and TRBJ2-3; 8 bases map to TRBD2. The V segment lost 4 bases and the J segment 3 bases; nucleotides outside the gene matches: 6. Germline values: CDR1 SNHLY, CDR2 FYNNEI. The CDR3 contains 15 residues. The CDR3 nucleotides are TGTGCCAGCAGTGGCGGGGGGTTTAGTACAGATACGCAGTATTTT. This translates into CASSGGGFSTDTQYF.

This sequence joins TRBV19 and TRBJ1-5; 10 nucleotides align to TRBD1. The CDR3 length is 13 residues. In germline, CDR1 is LNHDA, CDR2 SQIVND (reference sequence). The V and J ends lost 10 bases and 7 bases, in that order; junction bases with no gene match: 7. CDR3: CATTDRGLQPQHF. In nucleotides, the CDR3 is TGTGCCACAACAGACAGGGGGCTCCAGCCCCAGCATTTT.

This sequence joins TRBV2 and TRBJ2-4, with D perhaps TRBD1 (5 bases). The CDR3 has 12 amino acids. With 2 bases removed from V and 10 bases from J, the gap between germline ends came to 9 bases. Germline values: CDR1 SNHLY, CDR2 FYNNEI. CDR3 sequence (DNA): TGTGCCAGCAGTGAACTTACAGGAATTCAGTACTTC. This translates into CASSELTGIQYF.

The chain employs TRBV9 and TRBJ1-4; D uncertain. Trimming pared 0 bases from V and 4 bases from J, leaving 7 bases between. CDR1 is SGDLS, CDR2 YYNGEE, per germline. The CDR3 totals 14 residues. The CDR3 sequence: CASSVGGINEKLFF. The CDR3 DNA sequence: TGTGCCAGCAGCGTAGGAGGGATTAATGAAAAACTGTTTTTT.

The chain recombines TRBV19 with TRBJ2-5; perhaps TRBD2 as D (6 bases). The CDR3 runs 11 residues. Germline lookup yields CDR1 LNHDA and CDR2 SQIVND (reference sequence). V shed 8 bases and J shed 5 bases, with 9 bases lying between them. CDR3 coding DNA: TGTGCCAGTGGAGGGTTCGAGACCCAGTACTTC. Residues: CASGGFETQYF.

V usage is TRBV7-9 and J usage is TRBJ1-1; D may be TRBD1 (6 bases). V lost 0 bases, J lost 5 bases, and 13 bases lay in between. From germline, CDR1 is SEHNR and CDR2 FQNEAQ (reference sequence). CDR3 size: 15 residues. CDR3 sequence: CASSLAVGGRTEAFF. CDR3 sequence (DNA): TGTGCCAGCAGCTTAGCCGTCGGGGGGCGGACTGAAGCTTTCTTT.

The rearrangement joins TRBV20-1 to TRBJ1-6, with 7 bases aligning to TRBD1. The germline CDR1 and CDR2 sequences are DFQATT and SNEGSKA (reference sequence). The CDR3 extends over 13 amino acids. With 3 bases clipped from V and 7 bases from J, the junction kept 3 bases outside the gene matches. The DNA of the CDR3 is TGCAGTGCTAGTCAGGGGGGCAATTCACCCCTCCACTTT. Amino acid sequence: CSASQGGNSPLHF.